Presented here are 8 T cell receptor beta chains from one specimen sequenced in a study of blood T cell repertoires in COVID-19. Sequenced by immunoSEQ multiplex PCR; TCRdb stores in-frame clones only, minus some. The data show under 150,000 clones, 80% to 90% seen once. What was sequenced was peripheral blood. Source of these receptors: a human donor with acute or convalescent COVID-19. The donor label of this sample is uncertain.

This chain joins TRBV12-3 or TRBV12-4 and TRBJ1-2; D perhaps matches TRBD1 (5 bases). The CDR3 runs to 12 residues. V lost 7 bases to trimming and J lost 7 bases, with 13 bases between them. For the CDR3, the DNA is TGTGCCAGCACCCACGGGGGTGGTGGCTACACCTTC. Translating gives CASTHGGGGYTF.

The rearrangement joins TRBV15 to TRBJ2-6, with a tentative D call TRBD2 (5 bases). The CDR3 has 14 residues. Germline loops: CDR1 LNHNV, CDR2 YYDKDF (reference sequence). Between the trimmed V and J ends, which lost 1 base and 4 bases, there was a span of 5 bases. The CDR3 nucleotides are TGTGCCACCAGCAGAGGAGGGGGGGCCAACGTCCTGACTTTC. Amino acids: CATSRGGGANVLTF.

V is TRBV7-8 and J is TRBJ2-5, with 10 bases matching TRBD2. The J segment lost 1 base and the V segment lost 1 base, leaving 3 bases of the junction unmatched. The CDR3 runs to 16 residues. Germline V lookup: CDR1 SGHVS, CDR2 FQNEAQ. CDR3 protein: CASSLVVAGGQETQYF. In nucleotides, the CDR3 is TGTGCCAGCAGCTTAGTTGTAGCGGGGGGCCAAGAGACCCAGTACTTC.

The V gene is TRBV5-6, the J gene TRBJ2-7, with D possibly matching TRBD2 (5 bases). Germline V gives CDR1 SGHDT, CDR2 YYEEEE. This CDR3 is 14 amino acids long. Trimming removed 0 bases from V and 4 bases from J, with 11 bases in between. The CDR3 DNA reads TGTGCCAGCAGCTTGGTGGGGAGCCCTTACGAGCAGTACTTC. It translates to CASSLVGSPYEQYF. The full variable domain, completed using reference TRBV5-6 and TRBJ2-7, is DAGVTQSPTHLIKTRGQQVTLRCSPKSGHDTVSWYQQALGQGPQFIFQYYEEEERQRGNFPDRFSGHQFPNYSSELNVNALLLGDSALYLCASSLVGSPYEQYFGPGTRLTVT.

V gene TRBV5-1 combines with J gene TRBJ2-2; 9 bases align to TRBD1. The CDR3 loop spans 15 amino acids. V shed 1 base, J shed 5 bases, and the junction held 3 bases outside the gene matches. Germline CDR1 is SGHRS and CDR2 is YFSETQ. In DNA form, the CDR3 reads TGCGCCAGCAGCTTGTTCGACAGGGGGACCGGGGAGCTGTTTTTT. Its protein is CASSLFDRGTGELFF.

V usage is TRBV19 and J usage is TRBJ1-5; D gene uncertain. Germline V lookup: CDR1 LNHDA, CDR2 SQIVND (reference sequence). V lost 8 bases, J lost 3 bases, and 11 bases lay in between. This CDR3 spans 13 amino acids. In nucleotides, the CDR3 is TGTGCCAGTCGGCGAGGTATCAATCAGCCCCAGCATTTT. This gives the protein CASRRGINQPQHF.

The CDR3: CASSEVGALEGYTF. CDR3 coding DNA: TGTGCCAGCAGTGAGGTGGGGGCCCTGGAAGGCTACACCTTC. The V and J genes are TRBV14 and TRBJ1-2; D is perhaps TRBD1 (6 bases). Germline V lookup: CDR1 SGHDN, CDR2 FVKESK. V gave up 6 bases and J gave up 8 bases, with 19 bases separating them. CDR3 length: 14 residues.

DNA for the CDR3: TGCAGCGTTGAGCCGGGACACCCGAACACTGAAGCTTTCTTT. This codes for CSVEPGHPNTEAFF. This chain connects TRBV29-1 to TRBJ1-1; D may be TRBD1 (6 bases). Trimming cost V 3 bases and J 1 base, with 12 bases left between them. Germline CDR1 SQVTM, CDR2 ANQGSEA. The CDR3 totals 14 residues.